This TCR beta chain came from a study of blood T cell repertoires in COVID-19. On the study more broadly: The origin of the acute and convalescent COVID-19 samples was the United States, Italy and Spain. The analysed material was cDNA or gDNA that came from T cells, B-cell-depleted T cells, or PBMCs.

The CDR3 loop spans 15 amino acids. The V and J ends lost 3 bases and 3 bases, in that order; junction bases with no gene match: 6. Per germline, CDR1 MGHDK and CDR2 SYGVNS. Sequenced by immunoSEQ multiplex PCR; TCRdb stores in-frame clones only, minus some. The sample has hundreds of thousands of clones, roughly 87% seen once. Sequenced input: peripheral blood. The J gene is TRBJ2-7, the V gene TRBV25-1; TRBD1 matches at 9 bases. The sequence was obtained from a young man with COVID-19, enrolled during active disease. Here the CDR3 reads CASSETGTGRYEQYF. The CDR3 DNA sequence: TGTGCCAGCAGTGAGACCGGGACAGGGCGCTACGAGCAGTACTTC.